This T cell receptor (beta chain) was retrieved from a study of neurological immune-mediated disorders. The study, taken as a whole, reports: The greatest TCR clonal expansion occurred in HTLV-1-associated myelopathy and the least in multiple sclerosis, which fell below healthy controls.

V was pared by 2 bases and J by 3 bases, with 5 bases between. Germline V gives CDR1 MDHEN, CDR2 SYDVKM. The CDR3 covers 12 residues. The table lists this clonotype with many counts. The target antigen is unknown. The cDNA came from 5'RACE with 10-nucleotide random UMIs. One entry per CDR3 protein, called by TCRdb with MiXCR from the 5' RACE reads. The sample lists 43,000 or so distinct CDR3 sequences, roughly 13% occurring once. The time point is: longitudinal time-point 3. This sequence was found in a young man in good health. V gene TRBV28 combines with J gene TRBJ2-7; no clear D gene. Sequencing was performed on PBMCs. The CDR3 region is CASSLVNYEQYF. CDR3 DNA sequence: TGTGCCAGCAGTTTAGTTAACTACGAGCAGTACTTC.